This T cell receptor beta chain was sequenced for a study of cytomegalovirus exposure and HLA in healthy donors. Findings and caveats of the study: In a later analysis, fewer than 20,000 TCR beta sequences were associated with HLA alleles at 0.05 false discovery rate.

Deletions cut 3 bases from V and 9 bases from J, with 15 bases between. The germline V gene has CDR1 WSHSY and CDR2 SAAADI. The CDR3 length is 14 residues. As regards this clone: Its antigen is unknown.

The donors, nominally healthy at sampling, likely had unrecorded immune exposures. In the PCR, 60 Vbeta and 13 Jbeta primers were used. TCRdb's copy holds only in-frame clones and misses some; the assay was immunoSEQ multiplex PCR. This sample carries 55,000 to 85,000 clones, about three quarters of them seen once, and the ten largest clones take about an eighth. Sequencing used PBMCs. The chain uses TRBV10-2 and TRBJ1-5; no clear D gene. This TCR derives from a woman in her thirties or forties in good health and CMV-seropositive. The CDR3 DNA sequence: TGCGCCAGCAGTGATGCTGGCCAGATATGGCCCCAGCATTTT. Amino acids: CASSDAGQIWPQHF.